The clone carrying this T cell receptor beta chain showed up just a few times. Its cognate antigen is unknown. This CDR3 is 13 amino acids long. The germline CDR1 and CDR2 sequences are KGHSH and LQKENI. V was pared by 3 bases and J by 7 bases, with 10 bases between. The PCR ran on 60 Vbeta and 13 Jbeta primers. Libraries were prepared by immunoSEQ multiplex PCR; TCRdb keeps only in-frame clonotypes and omits some of them. In the table there are about 76,000 clones, more than 60% of which are singletons. These data belong to a study of cytomegalovirus exposure and HLA in healthy donors. Regarding the study as a whole: The dataset shows that most TCR sequences were rare, while some public TCRs occurred in many donors. In a later analysis, a genetic analysis reported fewer productive-TCR N-insertions in an Asian-associated ancestry cluster than the cohort average.

This TCR was recovered from a male donor in good health and CMV-seropositive. The chain has TRBV18 and TRBJ2-1; possibly TRBD1 for D (6 bases). The sequencing input was PBMCs. CDR3 DNA: TGTGCCAGCTCACCCGGACAGAGGAATGAGCAGTTCTTC. Its protein is CASSPGQRNEQFF.